Included here is one T cell receptor beta chain sequence, with context. Its antigen is unidentified. This sample was included in a study of response to subunit inactivated influenza vaccine. Study-level points and caveats: The authors put forward the suggestion that each seasonal influenza vaccination may bring in only a limited number of new T cells.

The CDR3 has 14 residues. V gave up 6 bases and J gave up 7 bases; unmatched junction bases: 6. TCRdb called the RT-PCR reads again in MiXCR, with one record for every CDR3 protein. The sample holds roughly 630,000 distinct CDR3 sequences; 13% to 15% are singletons and the top ten take 6% to 9.5%. This chain joins TRBV12-3 or TRBV12-4 and TRBJ2-2; 9 bases are a match to TRBD2. The sequenced sample was PBMCs from blood, obtained around 14 days before vaccination. The source is a man aged 50-59 years who received an inactivated influenza vaccine. The CDR3 sequence is CASSQAGGIGELFF. The CDR3 DNA follows: TGTGCCAGCAGCCAAGCGGGGGGCATCGGGGAGCTGTTTTTT.